The 10 T cell receptor beta chains reported below all come from one sample, sequenced in a study of T cells after yellow fever vaccination. Using its own MiXCR run on the 5' RACE reads, TCRdb lists one record per CDR3 protein. This table has a few hundred thousand distinct CDR3 sequences, roughly 7% appearing once. Specimen: PBMCs, collected about 41 days after the first yellow fever vaccination. All receptors derive from a man between 18 and 29 years old who received the YFV17D yellow fever vaccine.

Points on this clonotype: Just one base apart from a much larger clone, this may be a read error. Because the CDR3 is missing its conserved closing phenylalanine or tryptophan, this is likely a read error. The chain recombines TRBV29-1 with TRBJ2-1, with D perhaps matching TRBD2 (5 bases). The CDR3 has 12 amino acids. Germline loops: CDR1 SQVTM, CDR2 ANQGSEA. Between the trimmed V and J ends, which lost 7 bases and 9 bases, there was a span of 16 bases. CDR3 loop: CSAPAGSGEQFI. The CDR3 DNA sequence: TGCAGCGCCCCGGCGGGCTCTGGTGAGCAGTTCATC.

A remark on this clonotype: A much bigger clone sits one base away, suggesting this may be a read error. J is TRBJ2-3 and V is TRBV18, with D hard to call. The germline V and J ends were trimmed by 6 bases and 2 bases, with 15 bases remaining between them. The CDR3 is 15 amino acids. Germline V gives CDR1 KGHSH, CDR2 LQKENI. CDR3 residues: CASSSGRHYTDTQYF. In DNA form, the CDR3 reads TGTGCCAGCTCCTCCGGGCGGCACTACACAGATACGCAGTATTTT.

The chain carries TRBV20-1 and TRBJ1-2; D unclear. V lost 0 bases and J 0 bases, leaving 20 bases between the germline ends. There are 18 residues in the CDR3. The germline gives CDR1 DFQATT, CDR2 SNEGSKA (reference sequence). CDR3 protein: CSARDLRSSGKSNYGYTF. Written as DNA, the CDR3 is TGCAGTGCTAGAGATTTAAGATCATCCGGGAAGTCTAACTATGGCTACACCTTC.

The chain links TRBV4-3 to TRBJ1-6; 7 nucleotides match TRBD1. The CDR3 is 16 amino acids. V was pared by 3 bases and J by 9 bases, with 11 bases of the junction left unmatched. Germline values: CDR1 LGHNA, CDR2 YSLEER. DNA for the CDR3: TGCGCCAGCAGCCAGGGGAGACAGGGTTTGCTTTCACCCCTCCACTTT. Translating it yields CASSQGRQGLLSPLHF.

This clonotype was seen repeatedly, ten times or more. The rearrangement uses TRBV7-8 and TRBJ1-2; tentatively, D is TRBD1 (5 bases). This CDR3 is 15 amino acids long. V lost 1 base to trimming and J lost 4 bases, with 13 bases between them. Germline V CDR1 and CDR2: SGHVS, FQNEAQ. CDR3 sequence: CASSLEQGGSYGYTF. Here the CDR3 DNA reads TGTGCCAGCAGCTTAGAGCAGGGTGGTAGCTATGGCTACACCTTC.

The chain recombines TRBV3-1 with TRBJ2-7, with 9 nucleotides matching TRBD1. Germline CDR1 and CDR2: LGHDT and YNNKEL (reference sequence). This CDR3 region has 14 residues. V dropped 1 base and J dropped 3; count of bases not matched to a gene: 1. The CDR3 protein is CASSQGGQGYEQYV. In DNA form, the CDR3 reads TGTGCCAGCAGCCAAGGGGGACAGGGCTACGAGCAGTACGTC.

The chain carries TRBV6-1 and TRBJ1-2; D unresolved. V was clipped by 7 bases and J by 4 bases, with 16 bases between them. In germline, CDR1 is MNHNS, CDR2 SASEGT. The CDR3 length is 14 residues. The CDR3 loop is CASIRLGYGYGYTF. For the CDR3, the DNA is TGTGCCAGCATTCGACTTGGGTATGGCTATGGCTACACCTTC.

The chain couples TRBV3-1 to TRBJ1-1; TRBD1 matches 7 bases. Germline V CDR1 and CDR2: LGHDT, YNNKEL (reference sequence). This CDR3 region has 11 residues. Trimming at V came to 4 bases and at J to 8 bases, leaving 1 base not matched to a gene. As DNA, the CDR3 is TGTGCCAGCAGCCCGGACAGGGAAGCTTTCTTT. As protein: CASSPDREAFF.

The J gene is TRBJ2-7, the V gene TRBV7-2; 11 bases line up with TRBD2. The CDR3 runs 13 residues. Germline V CDR1 and CDR2: SGHTA, FQGNSA. V lost 5 bases and J lost 6; bases outside the gene matches: 3. For the CDR3, the DNA is TGTGCCAGCAGCACCCTAGCGGGGGGCGAGCAGTACTTC. Its translation: CASSTLAGGEQYF.

This clonotype has just a few counts. This sequence joins TRBV5-1 and TRBJ1-2, with D maybe TRBD1 (6 bases). Per the germline V gene, CDR1 is SGHRS and CDR2 is YFSETQ. Trimming shortened V by 7 bases and J by 8 bases, and 12 bases separated the two germline ends. The CDR3 loop spans 11 amino acids. Here the CDR3 reads CASGGTQGYTF. In DNA form, the CDR3 reads TGCGCCAGCGGGGGCACTCAAGGCTACACCTTC.